These 21 T cell receptor beta chains were sequenced from one sample in a study of siplizumab effects on memory and regulatory T cells. The method was immunoSEQ multiplex PCR; TCRdb's version includes in-frame clones alone and lacks a portion of them. Of a few thousand clones in the sample, around half were seen once. A 37°C coculture lasting around 6 days was applied to the mixed lymphocyte reaction cells. No antigen has been identified for these receptors. The sequenced sample was CFSE-low (dividing) CD4+ T cells sorted from an allogeneic mixed lymphocyte reaction. The receptors come from a human donor in good health; the cells came from an allogeneic mixed lymphocyte reaction. Some clones in this sample may be carry-over from other donors' samples.

CDR3 loop: CSVDTSKYNEQFF. Here the CDR3 DNA reads TGCAGCGTTGATACTTCCAAATACAATGAGCAGTTCTTC. This rearrangement joins TRBV29-1 to TRBJ2-1; no clear D gene. CDR1 and CDR2 (germline): SQVTM, ANQGSEA. CDR3 size: 13 residues. V lost 3 bases to trimming and J lost 4 bases, with 10 bases between them.

Only a few counts were recorded for this clone. CDR3 nucleotides: TGCGCCAGCAGCCTGGGACTAGCGGGGGGTCAAGAGACCCAGTACTTC. This gives the protein CASSLGLAGGQETQYF. This sequence joins TRBV5-1 and TRBJ2-5; 15 nucleotides align to TRBD2. V lost 4 bases to trimming and J lost 2 bases; unmatched junction nucleotides: 3. This CDR3 is 16 amino acids long. From germline, CDR1 is SGHRS and CDR2 YFSETQ.

This clone appeared a few times. The chain joins TRBV5-1 to TRBJ2-7; D may be TRBD1 (5 bases). Deletions cut 3 bases from V and 0 bases from J, with 10 bases between. The CDR3 has 14 amino acids. Germline CDR1 SGHRS, CDR2 YFSETQ. CDR3 nucleotides: TGCGCCAGCAGCTCCCGACAGAGCTCCTACGAGCAGTACTTC. The encoded protein is CASSSRQSSYEQYF.

This chain joins TRBV4-1 and TRBJ2-7; D perhaps matches TRBD2 (5 bases). Germline CDR1 reads MGHRA; CDR2 reads YSYEKL. This CDR3 has 17 amino acids. Deletions cut 4 bases from V and 1 base from J, with 20 bases between. CDR3 sequence: CASSPPERSGPSYEQYF. Here the CDR3 DNA reads TGCGCCAGCAGCCCCCCCGAAAGGAGCGGACCTTCCTACGAGCAGTACTTC.

The chain recombines TRBV7-3 with TRBJ2-7; D ambiguous. Trimming took 2 bases from V and 3 from J, leaving 8 bases between them. Germline values: CDR1 SGHTA, CDR2 FQGTGA. The CDR3 totals 13 residues. The CDR3 DNA sequence: TGTGCCAGCAGCTTATGGCCTCTCTACGAGCAGTACTTC. It is translated as CASSLWPLYEQYF.

This chain links TRBV19 with TRBJ2-1, with D tentatively TRBD2 (5 bases). CDR3 length: 16 amino acids. V was trimmed by 3 bases and J by 2 bases, leaving 14 bases between them. The germline gives CDR1 LNHDA, CDR2 SQIVND (reference sequence). In nucleotides, the CDR3 is TGTGCCAGTAGTATTCAAGCGGCCTCCACCTACAATGAGCAGTTCTTC. Protein: CASSIQAASTYNEQFF.

Note on this clone: A much more abundant neighbour one base away suggests this may be a read error. Other DNA sequences in the sample encode the same CDR3. The gene calls are TRBV29-1 and TRBJ1-1; D perhaps matches TRBD1 (5 bases). From germline, CDR1 is SQVTM and CDR2 ANQGSEA. This CDR3 contains 12 residues. CDR3 sequence (DNA): TGCAGTGTTGTTGGAGGGGCCACTGAAGCTTTCTTT. This encodes CSVVGGATEAFF.

This clone occurred a few times. The rearrangement joins TRBV6-1 to TRBJ2-7; no definite D call. Germline assignment: CDR1 MNHNS and CDR2 SASEGT. The CDR3 spans 13 residues. Trimming removed 4 bases from V and 1 base from J, with 8 bases in between. Here the CDR3 reads CASSGPNSYEQYF. The DNA of the CDR3 is TGTGCCAGCAGTGGTCCAAATTCCTACGAGCAGTACTTC.

The chain joins TRBV11-1 to TRBJ2-5, with D possibly TRBD2 on 6 matching bases. V gave up 4 bases and J gave up 7 bases, with 19 bases separating them. The CDR3 loop spans 15 amino acids. Germline CDR1 and CDR2: SGHAT and FQDESV (reference sequence). The CDR3 nucleotides are TGTGCCAGCAGCTCAGGACTACCGGTTTCCCGGACCCAGTACTTC. The encoded protein is CASSSGLPVSRTQYF.

Comment on this clone: The germline gene is not matched at one end of the junction; a read error may be the cause. The V call is TRBV6-1, the J call TRBJ2-3, with D maybe TRBD2 (7 bases). Germline values: CDR1 MNHNS, CDR2 SASEGT. The CDR3 loop spans 15 amino acids. The CDR3 sequence: CAGSDVGGASDTQYF. The CDR3 nucleotides are TGTGCCGGCAGTGACGTGGGGGGGGCCTCAGATACGCAGTATTTT.

The chain combines TRBV5-1 with TRBJ2-7; perhaps TRBD1 as D (6 bases). V was shortened by 4 bases and J by 1 base, with 21 bases between the two germline ends. The germline V gene encodes CDR1 SGHRS and CDR2 YFSETQ. The CDR3 runs 17 residues. CDR3 nucleotides: TGCGCCAGCAGCCACATACAGGGTCCCGGCCGTTCCTACGAGCAGTACTTC. It encodes CASSHIQGPGRSYEQYF.

V and J are TRBV5-1 and TRBJ1-2; possible D gene TRBD1, 5 bases. The CDR3 consists of 14 residues. V lost 1 base and J lost 7, with 14 bases in between. Looked up from germline, CDR1 is SGHRS and CDR2 is YFSETQ. The CDR3 nucleotides read TGCGCCAGCAGCTTGACAGGAGTGAGTTCTGGCTACACCTTC. This gives the protein CASSLTGVSSGYTF.

Judged by abundance, this clone is large. V usage is TRBV19 and J usage is TRBJ2-2; D is unclear. CDR3 size: 14 residues. Germline V CDR1 and CDR2: LNHDA, SQIVND (reference sequence). The V gene lost 6 bases and the J gene lost 0 bases, with 8 bases spanning the gap. The CDR3 coding sequence is TGTGCCAGTAGGACGGCCCCGAACACCGGGGAGCTGTTTTTT. Translation gives CASRTAPNTGELFF.

This sequence joins TRBV7-9 and TRBJ1-1; maybe TRBD1 (5 bases). Germline V gene sequence: CDR1 SEHNR, CDR2 FQNEAQ (reference sequence). The CDR3 consists of 14 residues. Trimming took off 3 bases at V and 0 bases at J, with 8 bases between the two ends. The DNA for the CDR3 is TGTGCCAGCAGCTTGGGGGGGATGAACACTGAAGCTTTCTTT. The encoded protein is CASSLGGMNTEAFF.

The gene calls are TRBV6-5 and TRBJ2-3, with 8 bases fitting TRBD2. The CDR3 is 15 amino acids. V trimming: 7 bases; J trimming: 7 bases; junction bases outside the gene matches: 13. The V gene's germline CDR1 is MNHEY and CDR2 SVGAGI. This CDR3 reads CASTSSGSPPYTQYF. In nucleotides, the CDR3 is TGTGCCAGCACCTCGAGCGGGAGCCCGCCCTATACGCAGTATTTT.

The chain joins TRBV19 to TRBJ2-1, with unresolved D. Germline V gene data show CDR1 as LNHDA and CDR2 as SQIVND (reference sequence). CDR3 length equals 11 residues. Trimming stripped 4 bases from V and 10 bases from J, with 8 bases between. The CDR3: CASSNFGEQFF. The CDR3 DNA reads as TGTGCCAGTAGTAACTTTGGAGAGCAGTTCTTC.

The genes are TRBV11-2 and TRBJ2-7, with D tentatively TRBD1 (7 bases). The germline V gene has CDR1 SGHAT and CDR2 FQNNGV. Trimming cost V 4 bases and J 0 bases, with 22 bases left between them. CDR3 length: 18 amino acids. CDR3 nucleotides: TGTGCCAGCAGCTCGCTCGGCTTCAGGGGGGAGAGCTCCTACGAGCAGTACTTC. Its protein product is CASSSLGFRGESSYEQYF.

This clone was detected once. The chain joins TRBV6-5 to TRBJ1-5, with 7 bases fitting TRBD1. The junction had 8 bases not matched to a gene; V was cut back by 6 bases and J by 6 bases. Germline values: CDR1 MNHEY, CDR2 SVGAGI. This CDR3 is built from 14 residues. This chain's CDR3 is CASSLTGDPQPQHF. The CDR3 DNA reads TGTGCCAGCAGCTTAACAGGGGACCCTCAGCCCCAGCATTTT.

The chain combines TRBV2 with TRBJ1-2; D may be TRBD1 (6 bases). Germline-derived CDR1 and CDR2 are SNHLY and FYNNEI. V was pared by 5 bases and J by 2 bases, with 15 bases between. The CDR3 length is 15 residues. The CDR3 DNA sequence: TGTGCCAGCAGTTTGGACAGCCTTAAGAACTATGGCTACACCTTC. Translating gives CASSLDSLKNYGYTF.

This clone was observed a few times. V usage is TRBV10-3 and J usage is TRBJ1-6; D not certain. Germline assignment: CDR1 ENHRY and CDR2 SYGVKD. The CDR3 runs 15 residues. The germline V and J ends were trimmed by 0 bases and 9 bases, with 12 bases remaining between them. The chain's CDR3 is CAISESLGVGSPLHF. CDR3 DNA: TGTGCCATCAGTGAGTCATTGGGCGTGGGTTCACCCCTCCACTTT.

This chain connects TRBV6-5 to TRBJ1-2; 7 bases match TRBD1. The CDR3 is made up of 16 amino acids. In germline, CDR1 is MNHEY, CDR2 SVGAGI. V dropped 4 bases and J dropped 1; count of bases not matched to a gene: 9. CDR3 bases: TGTGCCAGCAGTTTGCGGCAGGGGGACGTTAACTATGGCTACACCTTC. It translates to CASSLRQGDVNYGYTF.